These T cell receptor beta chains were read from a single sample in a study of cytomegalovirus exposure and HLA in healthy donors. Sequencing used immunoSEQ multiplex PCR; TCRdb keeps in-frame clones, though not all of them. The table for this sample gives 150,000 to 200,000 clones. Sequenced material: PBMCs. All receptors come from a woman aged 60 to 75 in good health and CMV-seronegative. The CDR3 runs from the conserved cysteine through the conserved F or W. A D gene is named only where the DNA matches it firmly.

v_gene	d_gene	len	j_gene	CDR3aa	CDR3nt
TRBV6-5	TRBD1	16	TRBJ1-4	CASSYRGTGRNEKLFF	TGTGCCAGCAGTTACCGTGGGACAGGGAGAAATGAAAAACTGTTTTTT
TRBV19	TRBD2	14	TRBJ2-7	CASSILAGGYEQYF	TGTGCCAGTAGTATCTTAGCGGGGGGCTACGAGCAGTACTTC
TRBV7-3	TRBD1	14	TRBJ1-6	CASSETGVSSPLHF	TGCGCCAGCAGTGAGACAGGGGTGAGTTCACCCCTCCACTTT
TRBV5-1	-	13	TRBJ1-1	CASSLGRSLEAFF	TGCGCCAGCAGCTTGGGGCGGTCCTTGGAAGCTTTCTTT
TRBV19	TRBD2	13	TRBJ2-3	CASGGGRTDTQYF	TGTGCCTCTGGCGGGGGGCGGACAGATACGCAGTATTTT
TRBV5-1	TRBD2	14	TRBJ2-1	CASSFEGGWNEQFF	TGCGCCAGCAGCTTTGAGGGAGGGTGGAATGAGCAGTTCTTC
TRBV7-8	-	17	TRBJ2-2	CASSLGRGRGVTGELFF	TGTGCCAGCAGCTTAGGTAGGGGCAGGGGGGTCACCGGGGAGCTGTTTTTT
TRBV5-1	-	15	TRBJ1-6	CASSSDSSYNSPLHF	TGCGCCAGCAGCTCTGACAGCTCCTATAATTCACCCCTCCACTTT
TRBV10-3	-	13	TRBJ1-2	CAIKETANYGYTF	TGTGCCATCAAAGAGACAGCTAACTATGGCTACACCTTC
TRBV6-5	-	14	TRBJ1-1	CASRPGGVNAEAFF	TGTGCCAGCCGCCCGGGGGGCGTCAACGCTGAAGCTTTCTTT
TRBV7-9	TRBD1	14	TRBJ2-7	CASTTGTGVYEQYF	TGTGCCAGCACCACTGGGACAGGGGTTTACGAGCAGTACTTC
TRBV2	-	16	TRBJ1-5	CTSSEAGAGHNQPQHF	TGTACCAGCAGTGAAGCAGGGGCAGGGCACAATCAGCCCCAGCATTTT
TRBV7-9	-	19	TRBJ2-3	CASSLCLSPECRGTDTQYF	TGTGCCAGCAGCTTATGTCTTTCCCCGGAGTGTCGTGGCACAGATACGCAGTATTTT
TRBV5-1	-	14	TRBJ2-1	CASSLDSSNNEQFF	TGCGCCAGCAGCTTGGACAGTTCTAACAATGAGCAGTTCTTC
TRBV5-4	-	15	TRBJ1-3	CASSLDGGPGNTIYF	TGTGCCAGCAGCTTGGATGGCGGTCCTGGAAACACCATATATTTT
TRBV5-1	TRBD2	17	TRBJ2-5	CASTLEEAGSIQETQYF	TGCGCCAGCACCCTGGAGGAAGCGGGGAGTATCCAAGAGACCCAGTACTTC
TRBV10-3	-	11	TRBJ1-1	CAISDFVEAFF	TGTGCCATCAGTGACTTCGTTGAAGCTTTCTTT
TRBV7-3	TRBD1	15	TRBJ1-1	CASSSTGDGNTEAFF	TGTGCCAGCAGCTCGACAGGGGATGGGAACACTGAAGCTTTCTTT
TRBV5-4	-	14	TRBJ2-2	CASSPRHDTGELFF	TGTGCCAGCAGCCCGAGGCACGACACCGGGGAGCTGTTTTTT
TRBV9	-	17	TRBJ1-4	CASSPTGGGRLGEKLFF	TGTGCCAGCAGCCCGACTGGGGGAGGGCGGCTTGGTGAAAAACTGTTTTTT
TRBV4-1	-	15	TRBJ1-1	CASSPERGVGTEAFF	TGCGCCAGCTCACCCGAACGGGGGGTGGGCACTGAAGCTTTCTTT
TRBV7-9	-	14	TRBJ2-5	CASSTQVPRETQYF	TGTGCCAGCTCCACCCAGGTGCCCAGGGAGACCCAGTACTTC
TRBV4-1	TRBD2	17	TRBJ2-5	CASSQGLAGMYQETQYF	TGCGCCAGCAGCCAAGGCCTAGCGGGGATGTACCAAGAGACCCAGTACTTC
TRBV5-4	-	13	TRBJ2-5	CASSIDQSGTQYF	TGTGCCAGCAGTATAGACCAGAGCGGGACCCAGTACTTC